Listed here are 29 T cell receptor beta chains from one sample, sequenced in a study of spatial heterogeneity in lung cancer. TCRdb independently ran MiXCR on the 5' RACE reads; one entry per CDR3 protein. The profile covers approximately 25,000 distinct CDR3 sequences, with 5.5% to 7.5% appearing a single time and roughly an eighth taken by the ten largest. Described time point: sample taken at primary tumor resection. This material consisted of PBMCs, taken at surgery. The receptors come from a male donor with early-stage non-small cell lung cancer.

This clonotype was seen at least ten times. This sequence joins TRBV2 and TRBJ1-1, with unresolved D. V was shortened by 4 bases and J by 11 bases, with 17 bases between the two germline ends. Germline CDR1 and CDR2: SNHLY and FYNNEI. The CDR3 has 13 residues. CDR3 bases: TGTGCCAGCAGTGTCGGGCAAATGGGGTTTGCTTTCTTT. This encodes CASSVGQMGFAFF.

This clonotype was detected ten times or more. This chain links TRBV20-1 with TRBJ2-3, with 10 bases that match TRBD2. From germline, CDR1 is DFQATT and CDR2 SNEGSKA (reference sequence). The CDR3 length is 15 residues. V gave up 6 bases and J gave up 8 bases; unmatched junction bases: 14. This chain's CDR3 is CSALAGLAGAGTQYF. Here the CDR3 DNA reads TGCAGTGCCCTTGCTGGCCTAGCGGGGGCGGGTACGCAGTATTTT.

At least ten counts were recorded for this clonotype. This chain links TRBV28 with TRBJ2-3, with 8 bases identical to TRBD1. Germline loops: CDR1 MDHEN, CDR2 SYDVKM. The CDR3 is made up of 17 amino acids. The V gene end was trimmed by 0 bases and the J gene end by 4 bases; junction bases not matched to a gene: 9. CDR3 in DNA: TGTGCCAGCAGTTTATGGGGTCAGGGGGCCCGAGCAGATACGCAGTATTTT. Its protein product is CASSLWGQGARADTQYF.

The rearrangement links TRBV3-1 to TRBJ2-3; 8 bases match TRBD1. In germline, CDR1 is LGHDT, CDR2 YNNKEL (reference sequence). Germline trimming cut 5 bases from V and 0 bases from J; bases unmatched to any gene: 7. The CDR3 runs to 16 residues. The CDR3 region has the DNA TGTGCCAGCAGCGAGAGGACAGGGTCTAGCACAGATACGCAGTATTTT. Protein: CASSERTGSSTDTQYF.

The table lists this clonotype with a few counts. This chain joins TRBV6-1 and TRBJ1-1; D is perhaps TRBD1 (5 bases). Trimming left V 7 bases short and J 7 bases short, with 10 bases between. Germline V lookup: CDR1 MNHNS, CDR2 SASEGT. The CDR3 has 11 amino acids. In DNA, the CDR3 is TGTGCCAGCACCGAGGGACTTGAAGCTTTCTTT. Its protein product is CASTEGLEAFF.

Ten or more counts support this clonotype. This chain uses TRBV20-1 with TRBJ2-1; D not certain. This CDR3 has 12 amino acids. Germline CDR1 DFQATT, CDR2 SNEGSKA (reference sequence). V was pared by 4 bases and J by 9 bases, with 13 bases between. DNA for the CDR3: TGCAGTGCTATTGACAACGAGCCTGAGCAGTTCTTC. Translating gives CSAIDNEPEQFF.

The chain is built from TRBV4-3 and TRBJ2-3; 11 bases line up with TRBD2. The CDR3 is 19 amino acids. Germline trimming cut 4 bases from V and 0 bases from J; bases unmatched to any gene: 12. Germline assignment: CDR1 LGHNA and CDR2 YSLEER. CDR3 DNA sequence: TGCGCCAGCAGCCGGGGACTAGCGGAAGCGGACGGGAGCACAGATACGCAGTATTTT. It translates to CASSRGLAEADGSTDTQYF.

V usage is TRBV20-1 and J usage is TRBJ2-7; unclear D gene. The CDR3 has 12 residues. V was pared by 3 bases and J by 6 bases, with 12 bases between. Germline loops: CDR1 DFQATT, CDR2 SNEGSKA (reference sequence). CDR3 coding DNA: TGCAGTGCTAGTTCGTCAACTCTCGAGCAGTACTTC. Its protein product is CSASSSTLEQYF.

This clonotype was detected ten times or more. The chain carries TRBV20-1 and TRBJ2-3; no clear D gene. The CDR3 extends over 12 amino acids. Germline V CDR1 and CDR2: DFQATT, SNEGSKA (reference sequence). The ends were cut back, 2 bases at V and 4 bases at J, with 7 bases in the middle. The CDR3 bases are TGCAGTGCTAGACAAGTTTCAGATACGCAGTATTTT. It yields the protein CSARQVSDTQYF.

This clonotype was seen at least ten times. CDR3 bases: TGTGCCAGCAGTCGGGCTGTCGAGCAGTACTTC. Protein sequence: CASSRAVEQYF. The chain links TRBV12-3 or TRBV12-4 to TRBJ2-7; D is undetermined. This CDR3 is 11 amino acids long. V gave up 5 bases and J gave up 6 bases, with 8 bases separating them.

This clonotype was observed a handful of times. The chain has TRBV3-1 and TRBJ1-1; D is possibly TRBD1 (6 bases). CDR3 length: 17 residues. Germline V lookup: CDR1 LGHDT, CDR2 YNNKEL (reference sequence). V lost 8 bases to trimming and J lost 0 bases, with 22 bases between them. The DNA for the CDR3 is TGTGCCAGCTTCCCTAATAGGGGGGCCAAAATGAACACTGAAGCTTTCTTT. This codes for CASFPNRGAKMNTEAFF.

The J gene is TRBJ2-3, the V gene TRBV20-1, with D unclear. The CDR3 consists of 13 residues. Germline loops: CDR1 DFQATT, CDR2 SNEGSKA (reference sequence). The V end lost 1 base, the J end lost 8 bases, and 13 bases lay between the germline ends. The CDR3 region has the DNA TGCAGTGCTAGAGGGCTTCTTATTCGTACGCAGTATTTT. This encodes CSARGLLIRTQYF.

This sequence joins TRBV4-1 and TRBJ2-7; 8 bases agree with TRBD1. V lost 6 bases, J lost 4 bases, and 11 bases stayed unmatched. CDR3 size: 15 residues. CDR1 is MGHRA and CDR2 is YSYEKL in the germline V gene. The DNA for the CDR3 is TGCGCCAGCAGTCTACTGGACAGGGAGCATTACGAGCAGTACTTC. Encoded protein: CASSLLDREHYEQYF.

The table lists this clonotype with many counts. The V gene is TRBV20-1, the J gene TRBJ1-1, with D perhaps matching TRBD1 (6 bases). Trimming took off 3 bases at V and 4 bases at J, with 12 bases between the two ends. The CDR3 covers 13 residues. Germline assignment: CDR1 DFQATT and CDR2 SNEGSKA (reference sequence). The DNA of the CDR3 is TGCAGTGCTAGGGAGGGGGGTAGCACTGAAGCTTTCTTT. It specifies CSAREGGSTEAFF.

A few counts support this clonotype. The chain has TRBV7-2 and TRBJ1-6, with D possibly TRBD1 on 6 matching bases. Trimming took off 6 bases at V and 11 bases at J, with 20 bases between the two ends. Germline assignment: CDR1 SGHTA and CDR2 FQGNSA. The CDR3 is 15 amino acids. The CDR3 coding sequence is TGTGCCAGCAGTCGAGAACCAGGGACATCTCCACCCCTCCACTTT. It codes for CASSREPGTSPPLHF.

This clonotype was observed many times. V and J are TRBV13 and TRBJ2-5, with 14 bases matching TRBD2. CDR1 and CDR2 from the germline V gene are PRHDT and FYEKMQ (reference sequence). The length of the CDR3 is 16 residues. J gave up 4 bases and V 3 bases, and 4 bases lay outside the gene matches. Here the CDR3 DNA reads TGTGCCAGCAGCTTCGTAGGACTAGCGGGAGGAGAGACCCAGTACTTC. Encoded protein: CASSFVGLAGGETQYF.

This clonotype was seen only a few times. For the CDR3, the DNA is TGTGCCAGCTCACGCGACTACCAAGAGACCCAGTACTTC. Its protein is CASSRDYQETQYF. The chain carries TRBV18 and TRBJ2-5; D uncertain. Germline CDR1 reads KGHSH; CDR2 reads LQKENI. The germline V and J ends were trimmed by 4 bases and 0 bases, with 6 bases remaining between them. The CDR3 contains 13 residues.

There are many counts of this clonotype. CDR3 bases: TGTGCCAGCAGCGACACAGGTTACTCTGGAAACACCATATATTTT. It specifies CASSDTGYSGNTIYF. The V and J genes are TRBV12-3 or TRBV12-4 and TRBJ1-3, with D possibly TRBD1 on 5 matching bases. The CDR3 length is 15 residues. V lost 6 bases, J lost 0 bases, and 12 bases lay in between.

V usage is TRBV5-1 and J usage is TRBJ2-3; possibly TRBD2 for D (6 bases). This CDR3 spans 15 amino acids. Germline V CDR1 and CDR2: SGHRS, YFSETQ. V lost 0 bases and J lost 0, with 8 bases in between. The CDR3 loop is CASSLAGGSTDTQYF. The CDR3 nucleotides read TGCGCCAGCAGCTTGGCCGGGGGAAGCACAGATACGCAGTATTTT.

The chain employs TRBV7-9 and TRBJ2-3; TRBD1 agrees at 8 bases. This CDR3 spans 16 amino acids. Germline V CDR1 and CDR2: SEHNR, FQNEAQ (reference sequence). Unmatched junction bases numbered 3, after V lost 1 base and J lost 0 bases. The CDR3: CASSLVGQGSTDTQYF. CDR3 sequence (DNA): TGTGCCAGCAGCTTAGTAGGACAGGGAAGCACAGATACGCAGTATTTT.

This clonotype was seen a few times. The chain couples TRBV7-6 to TRBJ2-7; 7 positions match TRBD1. With 3 bases clipped from V and 4 bases from J, the junction kept 6 bases outside the gene matches. CDR1 is SGHVS, CDR2 FNYEAQ, per germline. The CDR3 is made up of 14 amino acids. The CDR3 reads CASSFGTATYEQYF. The DNA of the CDR3 is TGTGCCAGCAGCTTCGGGACAGCCACTTACGAGCAGTACTTC.

This clonotype occurred many times. This chain joins TRBV5-1 and TRBJ2-7; TRBD1 matches 8 bases. Germline V lookup: CDR1 SGHRS, CDR2 YFSETQ. The CDR3 runs 16 residues. J gave up 1 base and V 0 bases, and 6 bases lay outside the gene matches. CDR3 in amino acids: CASSLGGTGQSYEQYF. CDR3 bases: TGCGCCAGCAGCTTGGGAGGGACAGGTCAGTCCTACGAGCAGTACTTC.

This clonotype has a count of ten or more. This chain links TRBV11-2 with TRBJ2-3, with D maybe TRBD1 (7 bases). Trimming took 5 bases from V and 2 from J, leaving 11 bases between them. The CDR3 length is 14 residues. Germline loops: CDR1 SGHAT, CDR2 FQNNGV. The CDR3 region is CASSAGQPTDTQYF. In DNA form, the CDR3 reads TGTGCCAGCAGCGCGGGACAGCCCACAGATACGCAGTATTTT.

This clonotype has more than one count but fewer than ten. V usage is TRBV18 and J usage is TRBJ2-3; D might be TRBD1 (5 bases). This CDR3 has 16 residues. Deletions cut 2 bases from V and 5 bases from J, with 17 bases between. Per the germline V gene, CDR1 is KGHSH and CDR2 is LQKENI. This CDR3 reads CASSPSRGLPGDTQYF. CDR3 DNA: TGTGCCAGCTCACCAAGTAGGGGTCTTCCGGGAGATACGCAGTATTTT.

Ten or more counts support this clonotype. The genes are TRBV6-1 and TRBJ2-5, with D possibly matching TRBD2 (5 bases). Germline V gene sequence: CDR1 MNHNS, CDR2 SASEGT. The CDR3 is 12 residues long. V shed 3 bases and J shed 4 bases, with 6 bases lying between them. CDR3 DNA sequence: TGTGCCAGCAGTGACGAGGGAGAGACCCAGTACTTC. Translating it yields CASSDEGETQYF.

This clonotype was seen at least ten times. The V and J genes are TRBV6-1 and TRBJ1-6; no clear D. Trimming took 1 base from V and 15 from J, leaving 7 bases between them. Germline V gives CDR1 MNHNS, CDR2 SASEGT. The CDR3 consists of 11 residues. The CDR3: CASSEVKGLHF. The CDR3 DNA sequence: TGTGCCAGCAGTGAAGTAAAAGGCCTCCACTTT.

This clonotype has at least ten counts. The chain links TRBV28 to TRBJ1-2, with 8 bases that match TRBD1. The V and J ends lost 5 bases and 4 bases, in that order; junction bases with no gene match: 12. The CDR3 loop spans 16 amino acids. Germline lookup yields CDR1 MDHEN and CDR2 SYDVKM. The CDR3 DNA reads TGTGCCAGCAGTACACACGACAGGGGCGGAGGCTATGGCTACACCTTC. This codes for CASSTHDRGGGYGYTF.

Ten or more counts support this clonotype. This CDR3 reads CASSLDGSGNQPQHF. As DNA, the CDR3 is TGCGCCAGCAGCTTGGATGGGAGCGGCAATCAGCCCCAGCATTTT. The chain is built from TRBV5-1 and TRBJ1-5; D uncertain. This CDR3 is 15 amino acids long. The V end lost 0 bases, the J end lost 2 bases, and 9 bases lay between the germline ends. Germline assignment: CDR1 SGHRS and CDR2 YFSETQ.

Remarks on this clonotype: This may come from a read error, since a much larger clone is one base off. V and J are TRBV18 and TRBJ2-7, with TRBD1 matching over 8 bases. With 2 bases clipped from V and 2 bases from J, the junction kept 8 bases outside the gene matches. The germline V gene has CDR1 KGHSH and CDR2 LQKENI. The CDR3 is 16 residues long. In DNA form, the CDR3 reads TGTGCCAGCTCACCAAAAATCGACAGGGGAACCTACGAGCAGTACTTC. Residues: CASSPKIDRGTYEQYF.